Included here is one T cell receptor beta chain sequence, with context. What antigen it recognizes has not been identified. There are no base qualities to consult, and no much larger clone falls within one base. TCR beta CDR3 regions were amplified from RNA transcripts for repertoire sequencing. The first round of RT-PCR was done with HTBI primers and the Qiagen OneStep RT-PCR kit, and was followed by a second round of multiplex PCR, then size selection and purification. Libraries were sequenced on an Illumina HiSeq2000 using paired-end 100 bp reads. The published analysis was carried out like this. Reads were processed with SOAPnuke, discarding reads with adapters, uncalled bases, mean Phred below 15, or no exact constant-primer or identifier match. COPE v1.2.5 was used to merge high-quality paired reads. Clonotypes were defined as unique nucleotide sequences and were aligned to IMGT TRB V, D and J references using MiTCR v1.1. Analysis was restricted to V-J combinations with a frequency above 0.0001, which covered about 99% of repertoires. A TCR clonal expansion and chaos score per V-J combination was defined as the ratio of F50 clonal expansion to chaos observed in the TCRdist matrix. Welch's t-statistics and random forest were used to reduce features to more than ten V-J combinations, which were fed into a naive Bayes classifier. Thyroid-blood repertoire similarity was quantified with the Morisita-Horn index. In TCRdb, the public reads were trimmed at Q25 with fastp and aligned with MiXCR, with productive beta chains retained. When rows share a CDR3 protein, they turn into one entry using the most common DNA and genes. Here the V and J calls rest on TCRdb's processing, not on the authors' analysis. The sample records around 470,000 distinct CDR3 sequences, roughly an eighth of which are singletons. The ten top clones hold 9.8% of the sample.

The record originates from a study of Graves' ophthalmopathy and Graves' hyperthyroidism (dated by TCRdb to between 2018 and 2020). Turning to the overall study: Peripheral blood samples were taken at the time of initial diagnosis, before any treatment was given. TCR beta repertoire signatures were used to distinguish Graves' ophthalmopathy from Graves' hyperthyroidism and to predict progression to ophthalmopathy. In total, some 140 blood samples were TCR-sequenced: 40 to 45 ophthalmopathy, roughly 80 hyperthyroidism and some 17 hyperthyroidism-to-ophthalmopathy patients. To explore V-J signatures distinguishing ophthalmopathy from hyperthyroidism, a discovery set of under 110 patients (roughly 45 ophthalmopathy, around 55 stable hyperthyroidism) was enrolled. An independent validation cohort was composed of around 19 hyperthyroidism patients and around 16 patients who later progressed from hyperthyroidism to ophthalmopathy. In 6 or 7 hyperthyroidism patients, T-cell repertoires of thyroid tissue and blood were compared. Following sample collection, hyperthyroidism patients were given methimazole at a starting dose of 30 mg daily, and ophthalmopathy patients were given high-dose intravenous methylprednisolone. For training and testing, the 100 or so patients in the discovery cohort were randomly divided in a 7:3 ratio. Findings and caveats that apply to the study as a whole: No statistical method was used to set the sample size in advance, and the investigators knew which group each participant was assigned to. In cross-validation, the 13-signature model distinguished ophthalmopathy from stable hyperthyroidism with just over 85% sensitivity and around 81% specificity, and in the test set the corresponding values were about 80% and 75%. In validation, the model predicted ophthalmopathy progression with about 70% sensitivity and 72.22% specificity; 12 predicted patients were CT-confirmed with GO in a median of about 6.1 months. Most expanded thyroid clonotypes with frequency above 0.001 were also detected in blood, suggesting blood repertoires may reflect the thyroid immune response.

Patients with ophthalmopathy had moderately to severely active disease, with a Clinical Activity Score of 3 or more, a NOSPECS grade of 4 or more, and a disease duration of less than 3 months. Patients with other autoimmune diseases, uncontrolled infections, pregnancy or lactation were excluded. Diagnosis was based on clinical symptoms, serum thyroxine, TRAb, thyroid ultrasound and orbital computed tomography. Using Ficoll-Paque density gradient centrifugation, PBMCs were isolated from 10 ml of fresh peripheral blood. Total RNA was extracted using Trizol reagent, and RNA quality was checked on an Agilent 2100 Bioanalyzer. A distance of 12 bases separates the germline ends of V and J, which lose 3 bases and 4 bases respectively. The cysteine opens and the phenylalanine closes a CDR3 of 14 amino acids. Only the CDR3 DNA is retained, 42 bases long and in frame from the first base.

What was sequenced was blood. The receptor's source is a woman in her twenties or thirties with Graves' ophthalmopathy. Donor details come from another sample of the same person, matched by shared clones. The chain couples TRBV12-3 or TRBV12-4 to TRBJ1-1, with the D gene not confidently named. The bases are TGTGCCAGCAGTTTTGTGGCGCCGGCCACTGAAGCTTTCTTT. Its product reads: CASSFVAPATEAFF.